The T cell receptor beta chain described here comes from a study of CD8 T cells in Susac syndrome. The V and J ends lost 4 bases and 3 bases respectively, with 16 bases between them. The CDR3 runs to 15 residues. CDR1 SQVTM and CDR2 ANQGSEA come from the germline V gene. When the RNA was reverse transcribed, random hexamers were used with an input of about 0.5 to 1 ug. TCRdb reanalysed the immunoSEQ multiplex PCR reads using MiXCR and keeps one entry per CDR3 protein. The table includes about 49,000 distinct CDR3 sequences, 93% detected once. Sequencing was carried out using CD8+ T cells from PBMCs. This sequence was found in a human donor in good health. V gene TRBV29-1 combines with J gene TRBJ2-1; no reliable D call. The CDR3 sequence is CSVAQTPEVYNEQFF. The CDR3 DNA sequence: TGCAGCGTTGCCCAGACCCCCGAGGTCTACAATGAGCAGTTCTTC.